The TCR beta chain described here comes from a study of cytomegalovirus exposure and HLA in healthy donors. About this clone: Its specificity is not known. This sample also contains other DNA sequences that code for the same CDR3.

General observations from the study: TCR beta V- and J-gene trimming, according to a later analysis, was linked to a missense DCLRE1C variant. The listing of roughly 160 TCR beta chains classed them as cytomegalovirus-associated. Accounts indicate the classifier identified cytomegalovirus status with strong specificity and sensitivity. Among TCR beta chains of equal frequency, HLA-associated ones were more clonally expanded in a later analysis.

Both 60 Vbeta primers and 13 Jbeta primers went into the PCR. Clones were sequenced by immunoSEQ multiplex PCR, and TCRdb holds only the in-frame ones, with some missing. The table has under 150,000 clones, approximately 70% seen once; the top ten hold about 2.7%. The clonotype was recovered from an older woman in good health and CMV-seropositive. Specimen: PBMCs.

CDR3: CASSYGRDTEAFF. The DNA for the CDR3 is TGTGCCAGCAGTTACGGGCGGGACACTGAAGCTTTCTTT. This chain links TRBV6-5 with TRBJ1-1; no firm D call. V lost 2 bases to trimming and J lost 3 bases, with 7 bases between them. CDR3 length: 13 residues. Germline CDR1 is MNHEY and CDR2 is SVGAGI.